The rows below give T cell receptor beta chains drawn from one sample of a study of T cell changes during pregnancy in multiple sclerosis. Sequencing used immunoSEQ multiplex PCR; TCRdb keeps in-frame clones, though not all of them. The table lists 90,000 to 120,000 clones, just under 95% of them singletons, with roughly 0.78% in the top ten. This specimen consisted of peripheral blood, obtained in the third trimester of pregnancy. The receptors were gathered from a female donor in good health, enrolled as a control in a pregnancy study. CDR3s include the opening cysteine and the closing phenylalanine or tryptophan. Fields, in order: V gene, D gene, CDR3 length, clone size, J gene, CDR3 DNA, CDR3 protein. A D gene is named only where the DNA matches it firmly. Rows may omit the clone size; those that give it use once, few, many or a size class.

v_call: TRBV5-1
d_call: TRBD1
cdr3_length: 14
clone_size: .
j_call: TRBJ2-7
cdr3_nt: TGCGCCAGCAGCGCGGGACAGGGGGCCTACGAGCAGTACTTC
cdr3_aa: CASSAGQGAYEQYF

v_call: TRBV7-8
d_call: TRBD2
cdr3_length: 17
clone_size: .
j_call: TRBJ2-3
cdr3_nt: TGTGCCAGCAGCTTAGCGCTTGGCAGCGGGGGCACAGATACGCAGTATTTT
cdr3_aa: CASSLALGSGGTDTQYF

v_call: TRBV29-1
d_call: TRBD1
cdr3_length: 16
clone_size: .
j_call: TRBJ1-2
cdr3_nt: TGCAGCGTTCGGGGACAGTCATTAACCGGAAACTATGGCTACACCTTC
cdr3_aa: CSVRGQSLTGNYGYTF

v_call: TRBV14
d_call: TRBD1
cdr3_length: 15
clone_size: once
j_call: TRBJ1-1
cdr3_nt: TGTGCCAGCAGCCATACAAGGAGACAGGGGACTGAAGCTTTCTTT
cdr3_aa: CASSHTRRQGTEAFF

v_call: TRBV5-6
d_call: .
cdr3_length: 14
clone_size: .
j_call: TRBJ1-1
cdr3_nt: TGTGCCAGCAGCTTGGGAACAGCGGGTGGAGAAGCTTTCTTT
cdr3_aa: CASSLGTAGGEAFF

v_call: TRBV6-1
d_call: .
cdr3_length: 14
clone_size: .
j_call: TRBJ2-2
cdr3_nt: TGTGCCAGCAGTGAAGCCTTCGACACCGGGGAGCTGTTTTTT
cdr3_aa: CASSEAFDTGELFF

v_call: TRBV5-1
d_call: TRBD1
cdr3_length: 13
clone_size: once
j_call: TRBJ2-7
cdr3_nt: TGCGCCAGCAACTGGGACAGGGCCTACGAGCAGTACTTC
cdr3_aa: CASNWDRAYEQYF

v_call: TRBV5-4
d_call: .
cdr3_length: 15
clone_size: .
j_call: TRBJ1-4
cdr3_nt: TGTGCCAGCAGCCTCCGGGGGGCAAGAAATGAAAAACTGTTTTTT
cdr3_aa: CASSLRGARNEKLFF

v_call: TRBV6-4
d_call: TRBD1
cdr3_length: 16
clone_size: .
j_call: TRBJ1-1
cdr3_nt: TGTGCCAGCGATTGGCCGGGACAGGGGGCGTCCACTGAAGCTTTCTTT
cdr3_aa: CASDWPGQGASTEAFF

v_call: TRBV11-3
d_call: .
cdr3_length: 14
clone_size: .
j_call: TRBJ2-2
cdr3_nt: TGTGCCAGCAGCTTCGGGACTCCTATCAGGGAGCTGTTTTTT
cdr3_aa: CASSFGTPIRELFF

v_call: TRBV4-3
d_call: .
cdr3_length: 16
clone_size: .
j_call: TRBJ2-3
cdr3_nt: TGCGCCAGCAGCCAATTGGCCAACCAGGGCCCAGATACGCAGTATTTT
cdr3_aa: CASSQLANQGPDTQYF

v_call: TRBV15
d_call: TRBD1
cdr3_length: 16
clone_size: .
j_call: TRBJ1-5
cdr3_nt: TGTGCCACCAGCAGAGATCGGACAGGTTTGTCTCAGCCCCAGCATTTT
cdr3_aa: CATSRDRTGLSQPQHF

v_call: TRBV4-3
d_call: .
cdr3_length: 12
clone_size: .
j_call: TRBJ1-1
cdr3_nt: TGCGCCAGCAGCCTCGCGGGGACTGAAGCTTTCTTT
cdr3_aa: CASSLAGTEAFF

v_call: TRBV19
d_call: .
cdr3_length: 12
clone_size: .
j_call: TRBJ1-1
cdr3_nt: TGTGCCAGTGGGGCTGGGGACACTGAAGCTTTCTTT
cdr3_aa: CASGAGDTEAFF

v_call: TRBV5-1
d_call: TRBD2
cdr3_length: 15
clone_size: .
j_call: TRBJ2-7
cdr3_nt: TGCGCCAGCAGCTCGGGGGGATCCATCTCCTACGAGCAGTACTTC
cdr3_aa: CASSSGGSISYEQYF

v_call: TRBV19
d_call: .
cdr3_length: 17
clone_size: .
j_call: TRBJ2-6
cdr3_nt: TGTGCCAGTAGCCTTGACAGCCAGAGCTCTGGGGCCAACGTCCTGACTTTC
cdr3_aa: CASSLDSQSSGANVLTF

v_call: TRBV7-9
d_call: .
cdr3_length: 15
clone_size: .
j_call: TRBJ1-1
cdr3_nt: TGTGCCAGCAGCTTAGCGCGGGGAATTGGCACTGAAGCTTTCTTT
cdr3_aa: CASSLARGIGTEAFF

v_call: TRBV7-2
d_call: TRBD1
cdr3_length: 15
clone_size: .
j_call: TRBJ1-4
cdr3_nt: TGTGCCAGCAGCCAAACAGGGGCTCTGAATGAAAAACTGTTTTTT
cdr3_aa: CASSQTGALNEKLFF

v_call: TRBV7-8
d_call: .
cdr3_length: 13
clone_size: .
j_call: TRBJ2-1
cdr3_nt: TGTGCCAGCAGCTTAGGACTGTACAATGAGCAGTTCTTC
cdr3_aa: CASSLGLYNEQFF

v_call: TRBV29-1
d_call: TRBD2
cdr3_length: 10
clone_size: .
j_call: TRBJ2-1
cdr3_nt: TGCGGCGGGGGAGACAATGAGCAGTTCTTC
cdr3_aa: CGGGDNEQFF

v_call: TRBV7-3
d_call: .
cdr3_length: 15
clone_size: .
j_call: TRBJ2-3
cdr3_nt: TGTGCCAGCAGCCTAGGGGGGGCTAGCACAGATACGCAGTATTTT
cdr3_aa: CASSLGGASTDTQYF

v_call: TRBV18
d_call: .
cdr3_length: 18
clone_size: .
j_call: TRBJ1-2
cdr3_nt: TGTGCCAGCTCACCAGGCGGGGGCTCCTTGTTTTCTAACTATGGCTACACCTTC
cdr3_aa: CASSPGGGSLFSNYGYTF

v_call: TRBV4-3
d_call: .
cdr3_length: 14
clone_size: .
j_call: TRBJ2-7
cdr3_nt: TGCGCCAGCAGCCAAGTCTGGGGGGTTTACGAGCAGTACTTC
cdr3_aa: CASSQVWGVYEQYF

v_call: TRBV2
d_call: .
cdr3_length: 14
clone_size: .
j_call: TRBJ1-2
cdr3_nt: TGTGCCAGCAGCAAGCGACTGGAGGGACGGGGCTACACCTTC
cdr3_aa: CASSKRLEGRGYTF

v_call: TRBV6-5
d_call: .
cdr3_length: 13
clone_size: .
j_call: TRBJ2-3
cdr3_nt: TGTGCCAGCAGTTATAGGCGGGCAGATACGCAGTATTTT
cdr3_aa: CASSYRRADTQYF

v_call: TRBV13
d_call: TRBD1
cdr3_length: 16
clone_size: .
j_call: TRBJ2-2
cdr3_nt: TGTGCCAGCAGCTCTTCGTCGGACAGGGATCCCGGGGAGCTGTTTTTT
cdr3_aa: CASSSSSDRDPGELFF

v_call: TRBV21-1
d_call: .
cdr3_length: 16
clone_size: .
j_call: TRBJ2-3
cdr3_nt: TGTGCCAGCAGCAAACAGGGGACAGCTATAACAGATACGCAGTATTTT
cdr3_aa: CASSKQGTAITDTQYF

v_call: TRBV27
d_call: .
cdr3_length: 14
clone_size: .
j_call: TRBJ1-5
cdr3_nt: TGTGCCAGCAGTTTAGCAGCGAACAATCAGCCCCAGCATTTT
cdr3_aa: CASSLAANNQPQHF

v_call: TRBV25-1
d_call: TRBD1
cdr3_length: 13
clone_size: once
j_call: TRBJ1-2
cdr3_nt: TGTGCCAGCAGTTTAGGACAGGGCGGGGGCTACACCTTC
cdr3_aa: CASSLGQGGGYTF

v_call: TRBV5-4
d_call: TRBD2
cdr3_length: 16
clone_size: .
j_call: TRBJ2-2
cdr3_nt: TGTGCCAGCAGCCGCATAGCGGGGGGGCGAACCGGGGAGCTGTTTTTT
cdr3_aa: CASSRIAGGRTGELFF

v_call: TRBV5-4
d_call: .
cdr3_length: 14
clone_size: .
j_call: TRBJ2-7
cdr3_nt: TGTGCCAGCAGCTTGGACGTACAATCCAACGAGCAGTACTTC
cdr3_aa: CASSLDVQSNEQYF

v_call: TRBV7-8
d_call: .
cdr3_length: 14
clone_size: .
j_call: TRBJ2-2
cdr3_nt: TGTGCCAGCAGCCCTACGGGTAACACCGGGGAGCTGTTTTTT
cdr3_aa: CASSPTGNTGELFF

v_call: TRBV2
d_call: TRBD2
cdr3_length: 16
clone_size: .
j_call: TRBJ2-3
cdr3_nt: TGTGCCAGCAGCAGGCTAGCGGATACTAGCACAGATACGCAGTATTTT
cdr3_aa: CASSRLADTSTDTQYF

v_call: TRBV19
d_call: TRBD2
cdr3_length: 14
clone_size: .
j_call: TRBJ2-1
cdr3_nt: TGTGCCATTGCGGGGGGGCTTTTAGGAAGTGAGCAGTTCTTC
cdr3_aa: CAIAGGLLGSEQFF

v_call: TRBV27
d_call: .
cdr3_length: 13
clone_size: .
j_call: TRBJ1-2
cdr3_nt: TGTGCCAGCAGTTCCGGCGGATTATATGGCTACACCTTC
cdr3_aa: CASSSGGLYGYTF

v_call: TRBV9
d_call: .
cdr3_length: 19
clone_size: once
j_call: TRBJ1-4
cdr3_nt: TGTGCCAGCAGCGTTAGCGTTAAGCGGGAAGATGCAACTAATGAAAAACTGTTTTTT
cdr3_aa: CASSVSVKREDATNEKLFF

v_call: TRBV19
d_call: .
cdr3_length: 15
clone_size: .
j_call: TRBJ2-3
cdr3_nt: TGTGCCAGTAGCATTTTAGGACAAAGCACAGATACGCAGTATTTT
cdr3_aa: CASSILGQSTDTQYF

v_call: TRBV11-2
d_call: .
cdr3_length: 13
clone_size: .
j_call: TRBJ2-2
cdr3_nt: TGTGCCAGCAGCTATCAACAGACCGGGGAGCTGTTTTTT
cdr3_aa: CASSYQQTGELFF

v_call: TRBV7-9
d_call: TRBD1
cdr3_length: 16
clone_size: .
j_call: TRBJ2-7
cdr3_nt: TGTGCCAGCAGCTTAGATCGAGACAGGGTTGCCTACGAGCAGTACTTC
cdr3_aa: CASSLDRDRVAYEQYF

v_call: TRBV5-4
d_call: .
cdr3_length: 15
clone_size: few
j_call: TRBJ1-1
cdr3_nt: TGTGCCAGCAGCCAGGCCACAGGGAGGGGCACTGAAGCTTTCTTT
cdr3_aa: CASSQATGRGTEAFF

v_call: TRBV19
d_call: .
cdr3_length: 16
clone_size: .
j_call: TRBJ1-4
cdr3_nt: TGTGCCAGTAGGCGCAGGGATGGTCCGAGTAATGAAAAACTGTTTTTT
cdr3_aa: CASRRRDGPSNEKLFF

v_call: TRBV7-3
d_call: .
cdr3_length: 12
clone_size: .
j_call: TRBJ2-1
cdr3_nt: TGTGCCAGTTCCAATCAGGGTGATGAGCAGTTCTTC
cdr3_aa: CASSNQGDEQFF

v_call: TRBV5-6
d_call: TRBD1
cdr3_length: 13
clone_size: .
j_call: TRBJ2-7
cdr3_nt: TGTGCCAGCACACAGGGACAGGGCTACGAGCAGTACTTC
cdr3_aa: CASTQGQGYEQYF

v_call: TRBV4-1
d_call: .
cdr3_length: 18
clone_size: .
j_call: TRBJ1-2
cdr3_nt: TGCGCCAGCAGCCAAGAGGGAGGCAGCTATTTAGCTAACTATGGCTACACCTTC
cdr3_aa: CASSQEGGSYLANYGYTF

v_call: TRBV5-6
d_call: .
cdr3_length: 15
clone_size: .
j_call: TRBJ1-5
cdr3_nt: TGTGCCAGCAGCTACGAAGGGGCCGTACGGGGGGCCCAGCATTTT
cdr3_aa: CASSYEGAVRGAQHF

v_call: TRBV11-2
d_call: .
cdr3_length: 16
clone_size: .
j_call: TRBJ1-3
cdr3_nt: TGTGCCAGCAGCTTAGATCCTCCAGGGTCTGGAAACACCATATATTTT
cdr3_aa: CASSLDPPGSGNTIYF

v_call: TRBV30
d_call: TRBD1
cdr3_length: 16
clone_size: few
j_call: TRBJ2-2
cdr3_nt: TGTGCCTGGAGTGGTGGGACAGACAGCAACACCGGGGAGCTGTTTTTT
cdr3_aa: CAWSGGTDSNTGELFF